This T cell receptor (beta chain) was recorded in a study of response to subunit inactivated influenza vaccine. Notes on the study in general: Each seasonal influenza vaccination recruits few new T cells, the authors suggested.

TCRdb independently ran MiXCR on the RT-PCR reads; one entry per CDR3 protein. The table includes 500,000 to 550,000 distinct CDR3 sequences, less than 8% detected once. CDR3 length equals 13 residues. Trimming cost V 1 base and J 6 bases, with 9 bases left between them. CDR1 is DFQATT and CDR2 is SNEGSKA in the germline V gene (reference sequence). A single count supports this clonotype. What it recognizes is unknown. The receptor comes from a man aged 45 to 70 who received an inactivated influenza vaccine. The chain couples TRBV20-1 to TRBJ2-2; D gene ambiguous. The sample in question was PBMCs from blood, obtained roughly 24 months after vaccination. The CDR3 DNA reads TGCAGTGCTAGAGCTTCTAGTGCCGGGGAGCTGTTTTTT. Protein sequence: CSARASSAGELFF.